Listed here is a single T cell receptor beta chain. It lacks a known antigen. No base-level quality is on record; no much larger clone is a single base apart. From the cysteine up to the phenylalanine, the CDR3 has a length of 13 residues. Only the CDR3 DNA is retained, 39 bases long and in frame from the first base. The germline V gene (reference sequence) supplies CDR1 GTSNPN and CDR2 SVGIG. At the junction V is shortened by 2 bases and J by 4 bases; bases outside the gene matches: 1. Library generation was performed with the immunoSEQ multiplex PCR assay. Around 10^5 TCR templates per sample were assayed by the deep sequencing platform. Genomic DNA extracted from sorted T cells was the material used for TCRbeta CDR3 sequencing. In the source study's methods: The R programming language was used for the clonal analysis of the TCRbeta CDR3 data. Unstimulated samples were compared with post-reaction CFSE-low samples to define alloreactive CD4+ and CD8+ clones. By matching sequences to the repertoires of sorted unstimulated Treg and non-Treg cells, each alloreactive CD4+ clone was assigned a regulatory or non-regulatory origin. Not all clones reach the TCRdb copy of this immuneACCESS table, which keeps in-frame sequences only. Checked studies attribute under half of the gap to unresolved V genes and leave the rest unexplained. V and J calls and clone size are copied from that table; D and trimming were computed from the DNA. The sample table contains approximately 110,000 clones; only one count was recorded for 92% of them. The ten largest clones represent around 0.73% of the sample.

The data derive from a study of siplizumab effects on memory and regulatory T cells (dated 2019 in TCRdb). At the level of the whole study: The effect of the anti-CD2 antibody siplizumab on alloreactive T-cell subsets was examined in allogeneic mixed lymphocyte reactions constructed from human PBMCs. Summary of the overall study and its limitations: Unstimulated naive T cells appeared more diverse than memory T cells, and naive cells seemed to contribute substantially to the alloresponse. Siplizumab significantly lowered the cumulative frequency of alloreactive sequences that could be traced to unstimulated CD4+ memory T cells. For roughly 80-97% of proliferating CD4+ or CD8+ clones, no naive or memory phenotype could be assigned. Sequences below about 10^-5 frequency were poorly captured, so only a minor fraction of alloreactive clones could be mapped to unstimulated subsets. Whether proliferating Tregs from siplizumab cultures were suppressive was not functionally confirmed. Among mappable alloreactive CD4+ clones, the Treg-derived fraction averaged approximately 69% with siplizumab versus roughly 25% in control reactions.

Sorted unstimulated T cells, along with proliferating T cells recovered from mixed lymphocyte reactions, underwent TCRbeta CDR3 sequencing. Fresh whole blood from ten HLA-typed healthy donors was used as the source from which PBMCs were isolated. To map where alloreactive clones came from, CD4+ regulatory T cells in the unstimulated state were FACS-sorted. The sequenced sample consisted of Tregs sorted from blood. The rearranged chain carries TRBV30 and TRBJ1-2; a stretch of 10 junction bases matches TRBD1. This sequence was found in a human donor in good health. The DNA sequence is as follows: TGTGCCTGGAGTAGGGACAGGGGCTATGGCTACACCTTC. Its protein reads: CAWSRDRGYGYTF. The CDR3, completed at both ends by the reference TRBV30 and TRBJ1-2 genes, gives the full variable domain SQTIHQWPATLVQPVGSPLSLECTVEGTSNPNLYWYRQAAGRGLQLLFYSVGIGQISSEVPQNLSASRPQDRQFILSSKKLLLSDSGFYLCAWSRDRGYGYTFGSGTRLTVV.